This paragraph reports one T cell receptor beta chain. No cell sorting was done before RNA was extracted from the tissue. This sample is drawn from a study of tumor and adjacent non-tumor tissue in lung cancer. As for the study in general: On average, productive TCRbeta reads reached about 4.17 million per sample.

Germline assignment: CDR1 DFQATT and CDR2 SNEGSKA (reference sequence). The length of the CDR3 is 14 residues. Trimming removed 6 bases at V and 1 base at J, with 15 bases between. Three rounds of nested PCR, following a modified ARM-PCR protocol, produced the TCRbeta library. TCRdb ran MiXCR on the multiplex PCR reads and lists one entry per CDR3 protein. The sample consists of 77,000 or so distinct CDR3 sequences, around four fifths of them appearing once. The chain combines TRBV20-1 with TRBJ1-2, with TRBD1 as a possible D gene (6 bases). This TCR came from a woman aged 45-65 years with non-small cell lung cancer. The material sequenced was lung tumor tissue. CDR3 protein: CSAQGGQDNYGYTF. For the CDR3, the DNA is TGCAGTGCGCAAGGGGGACAAGATAACTATGGCTACACCTTC.